One sample yielded the 11 T cell receptor beta chains listed below, sequenced in a study of blood T cells in healthy people across ages. For the second PCR, which ran for about 6 to 11 cycles, a sample-barcoded 5' primer and a J-beta primer mix were used. TCRdb processed the 5' RACE reads anew with MiXCR; each CDR3 protein has one entry. This table holds around 850,000 distinct CDR3 sequences, under 40% found once. The source material was blood. These receptors all stem from a man between 18 and 35 years old in good health.

The chain couples TRBV5-5 to TRBJ1-2; D unresolved. V dropped 0 bases and J dropped 1 base, with 10 bases sitting between them. The CDR3 covers 15 residues. Germline V gene data show CDR1 as SGHKS and CDR2 as YYEKEE (reference sequence). The CDR3 here is CASSLVNTINYGYTF. In DNA form, the CDR3 reads TGTGCCAGCAGCTTGGTCAACACCATTAACTATGGCTACACCTTC.

This clonotype has only a few counts. The V gene is TRBV6-5, the J gene TRBJ2-4; D might be TRBD1 (5 bases). V was shortened by 5 bases and J by 4 bases, with 15 bases between the two germline ends. The CDR3 is made up of 15 amino acids. Germline V lookup: CDR1 MNHEY, CDR2 SVGAGI. The DNA of the CDR3 is TGTGCCAGCAGTGACCAAGGGGCCGGAAAAAACATTCAGTACTTC. Protein: CASSDQGAGKNIQYF.

With regard to this clonotype: This may stem from a read error, because a much larger clone lies one nucleotide away. This rearrangement joins TRBV14 to TRBJ1-1, with TRBD1 matching 12 bases. Trimming at V came to 4 bases and at J to 7 bases, leaving 4 bases not matched to a gene. Germline assignment: CDR1 SGHDN and CDR2 FVKESK. The CDR3 spans 14 residues. This CDR3 reads CASSPGTGGIEAFF. CDR3 bases: TGTGCCAGCAGCCCCGGGACAGGGGGCATTGAAGCTTTCTTT.

This clonotype occurred many times. V gene TRBV4-1 combines with J gene TRBJ2-5, with D tentatively TRBD1 (6 bases). The length of the CDR3 is 13 residues. Germline assignment: CDR1 MGHRA and CDR2 YSYEKL. V was shortened by 3 bases and J by 4 bases, with 9 bases between the two germline ends. The CDR3 bases are TGCGCCAGCAGCCACAGGGGCATAGAGACCCAGTACTTC. Translating gives CASSHRGIETQYF.

As regards this clonotype: Since a much larger clone is just one base distant, this may be a read error. The chain combines TRBV7-9 with TRBJ2-3; perhaps TRBD2 as D (5 bases). The length of the CDR3 is 13 residues. Germline CDR1 is SEHNR and CDR2 is FQNEAQ (reference sequence). Trimming cost V 7 bases and J 4 bases, with 12 bases left between them. CDR3 sequence: CASNSGAADTQYF. DNA for the CDR3: TGTGCCAGCAACTCCGGAGCGGCAGATACGCAGTATTTT.

The V gene is TRBV27, the J gene TRBJ1-1; TRBD1 agrees at 9 bases. The ends lost 5 bases at V and 11 bases at J; junction bases unmatched: 15. The CDR3 is 15 amino acids. From germline, CDR1 is MNHEY and CDR2 SMNVEV (reference sequence). The CDR3 region has the DNA TGTGCCAGCAGTCGGAGGACAGGGGACAAGGGTGAGGCTTTCTTT. Translated: CASSRRTGDKGEAFF.

This chain joins TRBV12-3 or TRBV12-4 and TRBJ1-2; tentative D call: TRBD1 (6 bases). Trimming stripped 3 bases from V and 7 bases from J, with 9 bases between. The CDR3 contains 12 residues. CDR3 DNA sequence: TGTGCCAGCAGTTTCCACAGGGCTGGCTACACCTTC. This sequence encodes CASSFHRAGYTF.

The chain carries TRBV7-9 and TRBJ1-2; maybe TRBD1 (5 bases). This CDR3 has 13 amino acids. The germline V gene encodes CDR1 SEHNR and CDR2 FQNEAQ (reference sequence). Trimming pared 1 base from V and 7 bases from J, leaving 10 bases between. The CDR3 region has the DNA TGTGCCAGCAGCTTAGAAGGGAGGGGTGGCTACACCTTC. Residues: CASSLEGRGGYTF.

This clonotype was seen only a few times. V gene TRBV6-5 combines with J gene TRBJ1-6; TRBD1 is a possible D gene (5 bases). This CDR3 is built from 16 residues. V was cut by 0 bases and J by 5 bases, with 11 bases left in between. Germline V CDR1 and CDR2: MNHEY, SVGAGI. CDR3 residues: CASSYSADRNNSPLHF. The DNA for the CDR3 is TGTGCCAGCAGTTACTCCGCAGACAGAAATAATTCACCCCTCCACTTT.

This clonotype was observed a handful of times. This chain links TRBV20-1 with TRBJ1-1; D not certain. Per the germline V gene, CDR1 is DFQATT and CDR2 is SNEGSKA (reference sequence). Deletions cut 4 bases from V and 0 bases from J, with 9 bases between. This CDR3 is 13 amino acids long. The CDR3 is CSATRTLNTEAFF. The CDR3 DNA is TGCAGTGCTACCAGGACGTTGAACACTGAAGCTTTCTTT.

As DNA, the CDR3 is TGTGCCAGCAGCTTTCCCCAGAGCGCGAACACCGGGGAGCTGTTTTTT. This codes for CASSFPQSANTGELFF. This chain joins TRBV11-2 and TRBJ2-2; no firm D call. Germline assignment: CDR1 SGHAT and CDR2 FQNNGV. V lost 3 bases and J lost 0, with 11 bases in between. The CDR3 runs 16 residues.